A single sample is the source of the 23 T cell receptor beta chains below, sequenced in a study of T cells after yellow fever vaccination. TCRdb re-derived calls from the 5' RACE reads in MiXCR, one entry per CDR3 protein. The sample includes around 310,000 distinct CDR3 sequences, approximately 4.5% of them seen just once. The input for sequencing was PBMCs, taken 15 days after the yellow fever booster vaccination. The receptors derive from a young man who received the YFV17D yellow fever vaccine.

The table lists this clonotype with a few counts. This sequence joins TRBV6-2 or TRBV6-3 and TRBJ1-1; D uncertain. This CDR3 is 14 amino acids long. Per the germline V gene, CDR1 is MNHEY and CDR2 is SVGEGT. Trimming left V 0 bases short and J 5 bases short, with 10 bases between. In nucleotides, the CDR3 is TGTGCCAGCAGTTACTCTGGCGGGTGGACTGAAGCTTTCTTT. Its protein is CASSYSGGWTEAFF.

The table lists this clonotype with many counts. The chain links TRBV7-2 to TRBJ2-2, with TRBD1 identical over 9 bases. V gave up 5 bases and J gave up 7 bases; unmatched junction bases: 8. The CDR3 consists of 15 residues. CDR1 is SGHTA and CDR2 is FQGNSA in the germline V gene. The CDR3 sequence is CASSEGQGLFGELFF. For the CDR3, the DNA is TGTGCCAGCAGCGAGGGACAGGGTCTCTTCGGGGAGCTGTTTTTT.

This chain joins TRBV5-6 and TRBJ1-1; unclear D gene. This CDR3 is built from 14 residues. V was trimmed by 4 bases and J by 3 bases, leaving 13 bases between them. Germline V lookup: CDR1 SGHDT, CDR2 YYEEEE. Written as DNA, the CDR3 is TGTGCCAGCAGCATGCCCGGTGTGGACACTGAAGCTTTCTTT. This sequence encodes CASSMPGVDTEAFF.

This clonotype was observed many times. The chain combines TRBV5-1 with TRBJ2-5; D is undetermined. The CDR3 contains 14 residues. With 0 bases removed from V and 2 bases from J, the gap between germline ends came to 8 bases. The germline V gene encodes CDR1 SGHRS and CDR2 YFSETQ. The CDR3 loop is CASSLGLQQETQYF. The CDR3 coding sequence is TGCGCCAGCAGCTTGGGTTTACAGCAAGAGACCCAGTACTTC.

This clonotype was recorded a few times. This rearrangement joins TRBV5-1 to TRBJ2-1; 10 bases fit TRBD2. CDR1 is SGHRS, CDR2 YFSETQ, per germline. The CDR3 sequence is 16 residues long. Losses at the gene ends were 4 bases for V and 8 bases for J; bases not matched to a gene: 12. The DNA of the CDR3 is TGCGCCAGCAGCGAAATACTAGCGGGGATGGTCGATGAGCAGTTCTTC. Translated, it gives CASSEILAGMVDEQFF.

This clonotype showed up many times. The gene calls are TRBV29-1 and TRBJ2-4, with D possibly being TRBD1 or TRBD2 (6 bases each). Germline values: CDR1 SQVTM, CDR2 ANQGSEA. V lost 1 base and J lost 7, with 26 bases in between. The CDR3 contains 18 residues. CDR3 amino acids: CSVEGALVQGGLENIQYF. The CDR3, as DNA: TGCAGCGTTGAAGGGGCGCTAGTACAGGGAGGTTTGGAGAACATTCAGTACTTC.

The chain employs TRBV7-2 and TRBJ1-4, with D tentatively TRBD1 (6 bases). V was pared by 4 bases and J by 7 bases, with 13 bases between. This CDR3 has 14 amino acids. Germline values: CDR1 SGHTA, CDR2 FQGNSA. CDR3 loop: CASSSLGQTEKLFF. Written as DNA, the CDR3 is TGTGCCAGCAGCTCCCTCGGACAGACTGAAAAACTGTTTTTT. Combining the CDR3 with reference TRBV7-2 and TRBJ1-4 gives the whole variable domain GAGVSQSPSNKVTEKGKDVELRCDPISGHTALYWYRQSLGQGLEFLIYFQGNSAPDKSGLPSDRFSAERTGGSVSTLTIQRTQQEDSAVYLCASSSLGQTEKLFFGSGTQLSVL.

This clonotype was detected ten times or more. The chain recombines TRBV7-2 with TRBJ2-3; the match to TRBD1 covers 9 bases. This CDR3 contains 16 residues. Germline V lookup: CDR1 SGHTA, CDR2 FQGNSA. The V and J ends lost 5 bases and 4 bases, in that order; junction bases with no gene match: 10. The DNA of the CDR3 is TGTGCCAGCAGCGGATCGGGGACAGGGCGAGCAGATACGCAGTATTTT. Protein sequence: CASSGSGTGRADTQYF.

This clonotype was found many times. This chain uses TRBV6-5 with TRBJ2-1; D is tentatively TRBD1 or TRBD2 (5 bases each). The CDR3 consists of 15 residues. The ends were cut back, 2 bases at V and 0 bases at J, with 8 bases in the middle. Germline assignment: CDR1 MNHEY and CDR2 SVGAGI. CDR3 DNA sequence: TGTGCCAGCAGTTACGGGACGGACTCCTACAATGAGCAGTTCTTC. Protein sequence: CASSYGTDSYNEQFF.

This clonotype was recorded many times. This rearrangement joins TRBV5-1 to TRBJ1-1; 7 bases are a match to TRBD1. The V gene's germline CDR1 is SGHRS and CDR2 YFSETQ. The CDR3 contains 12 residues. With V trimmed by 2 bases and J by 10 bases, 5 bases remained unmatched. The CDR3 region has the DNA TGCGCCAGCAGCTTAGACAGGGTGTCAGCTTTCTTT. Amino acids: CASSLDRVSAFF. Looking up the rest from reference TRBV5-1 and TRBJ1-1 gives the full variable domain: KAGVTQTPRYLIKTRGQQVTLSCSPISGHRSVSWYQQTPGQGLQFLFEYFSETQRNKGNFPGRFSGRQFSNSRSEMNVSTLELGDSALYLCASSLDRVSAFFGQGTRLTVV.

The chain uses TRBV5-1 and TRBJ1-2; TRBD1 agrees at 7 bases. The V gene end was trimmed by 3 bases and the J gene end by 7 bases; junction bases not matched to a gene: 21. Germline lookup yields CDR1 SGHRS and CDR2 YFSETQ. This CDR3 has 18 amino acids. DNA of the CDR3: TGCGCCAGCAGCTCCGACCCGACTAGAACAGGGGCGAATACTGGCTACACCTTC. Protein: CASSSDPTRTGANTGYTF.

The V and J genes are TRBV20-1 and TRBJ1-6; 8 bases match TRBD1. Trimming at V came to 0 bases and at J to 2 bases, leaving 6 bases not matched to a gene. Germline-derived CDR1 and CDR2 are DFQATT and SNEGSKA (reference sequence). This CDR3 is built from 17 residues. The CDR3 reads CSARERQGATYNSPLHF. Here the CDR3 DNA reads TGCAGTGCTAGAGAGAGGCAGGGGGCCACCTATAATTCACCCCTCCACTTT.

This clonotype was detected ten times or more. The chain is built from TRBV6-1 and TRBJ2-7; D is uncertain. Germline lookup yields CDR1 MNHNS and CDR2 SASEGT. Trimming pared 4 bases from V and 3 bases from J, leaving 10 bases between. CDR3 length equals 13 residues. The CDR3 region is CASSATLNYEQYV. In nucleotides, the CDR3 is TGTGCCAGCAGTGCGACACTAAACTACGAGCAGTACGTC.

This clonotype occurred many times. The gene calls are TRBV27 and TRBJ2-4; D is unclear. Germline V gene data show CDR1 as MNHEY and CDR2 as SMNVEV (reference sequence). The CDR3 contains 13 residues. V lost 0 bases to trimming and J lost 9 bases, with 9 bases between them. CDR3 region: CASSLSIRSIQYF. For the CDR3, the DNA is TGTGCCAGCAGTTTATCGATTCGTAGCATTCAGTACTTC.

The gene calls are TRBV7-9 and TRBJ1-2; no firm D call. The V end lost 3 bases, the J end lost 8 bases, and 22 bases lay between the germline ends. The germline V gene has CDR1 SEHNR and CDR2 FQNEAQ (reference sequence). This CDR3 spans 16 amino acids. The chain's CDR3 is CASSFSTATSSGGYTF. The DNA for the CDR3 is TGTGCCAGCAGCTTTAGTACGGCCACCTCATCGGGGGGCTACACCTTC.

This clonotype was seen ten or more times. The rearrangement uses TRBV5-1 and TRBJ1-1, with 9 bases identical to TRBD1. The CDR3 has 14 residues. Germline loops: CDR1 SGHRS, CDR2 YFSETQ. V shed 0 bases and J 12 bases; nucleotides not matched to a gene: 9. The CDR3 DNA reads as TGCGCCAGCAGCTTGGTTCCCGGGACAGGGACGCCTTTCTTT. Protein product: CASSLVPGTGTPFF. The full variable domain, rest sourced from reference TRBV5-1 and TRBJ1-1, is KAGVTQTPRYLIKTRGQQVTLSCSPISGHRSVSWYQQTPGQGLQFLFEYFSETQRNKGNFPGRFSGRQFSNSRSEMNVSTLELGDSALYLCASSLVPGTGTPFFGQGTRLTVV.

This clonotype was observed a handful of times. CDR3: CSVPTWPGTSNYGYTF. The DNA for the CDR3 is TGCAGTGTCCCTACTTGGCCCGGGACATCTAACTATGGCTACACCTTC. This chain links TRBV20-1 with TRBJ1-2; tentative D call: TRBD1 (6 bases). Germline lookup yields CDR1 DFQATT and CDR2 SNEGSKA (reference sequence). V lost 7 bases and J lost 0, with 21 bases in between. The CDR3 consists of 16 residues.

The DNA of the CDR3 is TGTGCCAGCAGCTTCCCGGGACTAGAAGTCAATGAGCAGTTCTTC. Translation gives CASSFPGLEVNEQFF. This chain joins TRBV7-2 and TRBJ2-1, with TRBD2 identical over 8 bases. The CDR3 spans 15 residues. The ends lost 3 bases at V and 6 bases at J; junction bases unmatched: 7. Germline loops: CDR1 SGHTA, CDR2 FQGNSA.

In its sample, this clonotype was seen many times. The J gene is TRBJ1-1, the V gene TRBV10-3, with D possibly matching TRBD1 (5 bases). Per germline, CDR1 ENHRY and CDR2 SYGVKD. The CDR3 totals 14 residues. Trimming took 7 bases from V and 10 from J, leaving 22 bases between them. The CDR3 coding sequence is TGTGCCATCAACCAGATCCGGGACCCCTCGGGAGCTTTCTTT. It is translated as CAINQIRDPSGAFF.

This clonotype was recorded a few times. The chain links TRBV5-1 to TRBJ2-5; 16 bases are shared with TRBD2. CDR1 SGHRS and CDR2 YFSETQ come from the germline V gene. The CDR3 loop spans 19 amino acids. The V gene end was trimmed by 4 bases and the J gene end by 5 bases; junction bases not matched to a gene: 14. This CDR3 is CASSPGLGLAGGPEETQYF. CDR3 DNA sequence: TGCGCCAGCAGCCCCGGACTGGGACTAGCGGGGGGGCCGGAGGAGACCCAGTACTTC.

This clonotype has only a few counts. The chain couples TRBV5-5 to TRBJ1-2; possibly TRBD1 for D (5 bases). The CDR3 length is 13 residues. Germline V gives CDR1 SGHKS, CDR2 YYEKEE (reference sequence). V lost 4 bases and J 6 bases, leaving 13 bases between the germline ends. CDR3 amino acids: CASSAQDGNGYTF. The CDR3 bases are TGTGCCAGCAGCGCACAGGATGGGAATGGCTACACCTTC.

This clonotype has more than one count but fewer than ten. V usage is TRBV18 and J usage is TRBJ1-4; no firm D call. CDR3 size: 14 residues. Trimming took 0 bases from V and 4 from J, leaving 6 bases between them. Per the germline V gene, CDR1 is KGHSH and CDR2 is LQKENI. The CDR3 reads CASSPPGLNEKLFF. In DNA form, the CDR3 reads TGTGCCAGCTCACCACCAGGGCTTAATGAAAAACTGTTTTTT.

This clonotype turned up a few times. The chain combines TRBV6-5 with TRBJ1-2; D might be TRBD1 (6 bases). Germline V gene data show CDR1 as MNHEY and CDR2 as SVGAGI. V was clipped by 0 bases and J by 5 bases, with 19 bases between them. The CDR3 is 17 residues long. CDR3 amino acids: CASSYSILDSGGYGYTF. The CDR3 nucleotides are TGTGCCAGCAGTTACTCGATACTGGACAGTGGAGGGTATGGCTACACCTTC.